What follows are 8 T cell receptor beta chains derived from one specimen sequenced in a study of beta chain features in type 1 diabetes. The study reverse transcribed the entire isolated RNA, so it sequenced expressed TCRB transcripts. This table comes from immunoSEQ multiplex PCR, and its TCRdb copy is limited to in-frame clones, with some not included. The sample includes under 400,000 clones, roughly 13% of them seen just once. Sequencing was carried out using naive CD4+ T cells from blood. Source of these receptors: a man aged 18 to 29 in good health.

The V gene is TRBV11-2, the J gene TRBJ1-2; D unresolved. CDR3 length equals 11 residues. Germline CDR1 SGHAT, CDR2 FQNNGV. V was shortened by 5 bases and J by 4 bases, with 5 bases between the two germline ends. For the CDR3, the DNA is TGTGCCAGCAGCCCGAGCTATGGCTACACCTTC. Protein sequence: CASSPSYGYTF.

CDR3 nucleotides: TGTGCCAGCAGCTCAAAACAGGGTTCGCACTATGGCTACACCTTC. It translates to CASSSKQGSHYGYTF. The chain has TRBV5-4 and TRBJ1-2; possibly TRBD1 for D (6 bases). V gave up 3 bases and J gave up 3 bases, with 15 bases separating them. The germline V gene has CDR1 SGHNT and CDR2 YYREEE (reference sequence). The length of the CDR3 is 15 residues.

CDR3 nucleotide sequence: TGTGCCTGGAGCGTAGTGCTGTGGGAGACCCAGTACTTC. Translation: CAWSVVLWETQYF. V is TRBV30 and J is TRBJ2-5; D gene ambiguous. Germline-derived CDR1 and CDR2 are GTSNPN and SVGIG (reference sequence). The CDR3 sequence is 13 residues long. V gave up 3 bases and J gave up 5 bases, with 13 bases separating them.

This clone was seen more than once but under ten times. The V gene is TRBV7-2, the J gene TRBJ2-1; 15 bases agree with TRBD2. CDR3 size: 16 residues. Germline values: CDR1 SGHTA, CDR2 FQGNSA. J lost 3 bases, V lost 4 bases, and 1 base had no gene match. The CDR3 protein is CASSWTSGGGYNEQFF. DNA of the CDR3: TGTGCCAGCAGCTGGACTAGCGGGGGGGGCTACAATGAGCAGTTCTTC.

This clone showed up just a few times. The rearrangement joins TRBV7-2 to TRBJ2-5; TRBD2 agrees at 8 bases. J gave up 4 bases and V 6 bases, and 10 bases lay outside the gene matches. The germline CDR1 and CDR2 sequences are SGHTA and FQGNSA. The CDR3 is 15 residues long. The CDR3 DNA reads TGTGCCAGCAGATCGAAGGGACTAGTAACAGAGACCCAGTACTTC. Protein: CASRSKGLVTETQYF.

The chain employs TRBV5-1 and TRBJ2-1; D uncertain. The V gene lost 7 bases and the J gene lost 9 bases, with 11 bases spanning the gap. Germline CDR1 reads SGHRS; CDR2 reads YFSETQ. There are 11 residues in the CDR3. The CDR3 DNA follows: TGCGCCAGCGCCATCGAGAGTGAGCAGTTCTTC. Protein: CASAIESEQFF.

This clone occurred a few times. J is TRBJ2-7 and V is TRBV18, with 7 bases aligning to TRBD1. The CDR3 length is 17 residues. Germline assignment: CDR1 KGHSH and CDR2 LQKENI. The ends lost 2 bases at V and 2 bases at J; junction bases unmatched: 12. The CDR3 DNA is TGTGCCAGCTCACCATCATTTCGGGACAGAAAAACCTACGAGCAGTACTTC. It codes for CASSPSFRDRKTYEQYF. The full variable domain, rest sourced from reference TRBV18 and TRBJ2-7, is NAGVMQNPRHLVRRRGQEARLRCSPMKGHSHVYWYRQLPEEGLKFMVYLQKENIIDESGMPKERFSAEFPKEGPSILRIQQVVRGDSAAYFCASSPSFRDRKTYEQYFGPGTRLTVT.

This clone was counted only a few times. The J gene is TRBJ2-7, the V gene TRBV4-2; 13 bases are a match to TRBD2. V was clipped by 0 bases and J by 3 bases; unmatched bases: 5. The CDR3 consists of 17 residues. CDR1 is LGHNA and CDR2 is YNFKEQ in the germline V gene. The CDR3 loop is CASSQDKLAGGDYEQYF. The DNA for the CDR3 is TGTGCCAGCAGCCAAGATAAACTAGCGGGGGGGGACTACGAGCAGTACTTC.